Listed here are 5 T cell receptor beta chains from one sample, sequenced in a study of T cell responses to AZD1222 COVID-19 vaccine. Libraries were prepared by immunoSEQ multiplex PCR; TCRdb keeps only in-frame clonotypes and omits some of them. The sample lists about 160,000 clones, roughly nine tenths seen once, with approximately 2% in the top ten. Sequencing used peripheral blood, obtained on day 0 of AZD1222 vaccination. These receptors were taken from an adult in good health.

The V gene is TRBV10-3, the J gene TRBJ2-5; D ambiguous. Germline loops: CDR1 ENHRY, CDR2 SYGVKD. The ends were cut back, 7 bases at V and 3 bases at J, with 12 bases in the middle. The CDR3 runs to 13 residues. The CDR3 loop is CAINQSPEETQYF. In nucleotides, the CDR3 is TGTGCCATCAACCAAAGCCCCGAAGAGACCCAGTACTTC.

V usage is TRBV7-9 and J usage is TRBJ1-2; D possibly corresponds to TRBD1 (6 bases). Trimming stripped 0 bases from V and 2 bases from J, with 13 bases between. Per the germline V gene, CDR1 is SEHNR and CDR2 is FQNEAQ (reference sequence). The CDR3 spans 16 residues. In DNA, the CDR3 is TGTGCCAGCAGCTTAGCAGCAGGGGTGACAAACTATGGCTACACCTTC. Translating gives CASSLAAGVTNYGYTF.

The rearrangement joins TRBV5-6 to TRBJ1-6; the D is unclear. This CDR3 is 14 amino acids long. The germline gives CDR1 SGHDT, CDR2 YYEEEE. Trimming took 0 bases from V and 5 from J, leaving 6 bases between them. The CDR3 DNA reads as TGTGCCAGCAGCTTGGGATCGAATAATTCACCCCTCCACTTT. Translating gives CASSLGSNNSPLHF.

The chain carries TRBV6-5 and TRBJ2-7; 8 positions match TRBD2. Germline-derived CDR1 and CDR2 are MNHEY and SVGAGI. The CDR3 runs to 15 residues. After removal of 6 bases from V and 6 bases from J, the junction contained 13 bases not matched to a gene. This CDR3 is CASRPQWTSFSEQYF. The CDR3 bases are TGTGCCAGCAGGCCCCAATGGACTAGCTTCTCCGAGCAGTACTTC.

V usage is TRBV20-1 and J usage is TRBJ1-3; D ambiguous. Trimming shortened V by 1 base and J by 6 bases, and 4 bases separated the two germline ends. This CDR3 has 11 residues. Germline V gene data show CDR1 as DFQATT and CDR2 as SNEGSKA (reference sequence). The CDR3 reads CSARAQNTIYF. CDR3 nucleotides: TGCAGTGCTAGAGCCCAAAACACCATATATTTT.